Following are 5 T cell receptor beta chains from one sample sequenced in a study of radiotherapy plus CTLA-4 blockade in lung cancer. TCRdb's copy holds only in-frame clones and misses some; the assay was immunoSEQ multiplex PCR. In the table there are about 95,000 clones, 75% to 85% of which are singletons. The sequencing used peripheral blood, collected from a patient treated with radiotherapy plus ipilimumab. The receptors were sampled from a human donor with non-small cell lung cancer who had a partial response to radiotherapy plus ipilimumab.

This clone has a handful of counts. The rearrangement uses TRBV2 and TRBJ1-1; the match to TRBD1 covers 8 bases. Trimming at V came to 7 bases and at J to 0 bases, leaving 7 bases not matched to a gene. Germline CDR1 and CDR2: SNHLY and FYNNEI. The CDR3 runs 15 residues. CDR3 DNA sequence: TGTGCCAGCAAGACAGGGGCCTTCATGAACACTGAAGCTTTCTTT. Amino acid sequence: CASKTGAFMNTEAFF.

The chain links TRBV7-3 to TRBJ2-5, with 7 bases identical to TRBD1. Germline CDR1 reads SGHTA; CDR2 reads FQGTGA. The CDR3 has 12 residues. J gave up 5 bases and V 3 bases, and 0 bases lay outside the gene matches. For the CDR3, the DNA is TGTGCCAGCAGCTTCAGGGGGGAGACCCAGTACTTC. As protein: CASSFRGETQYF.

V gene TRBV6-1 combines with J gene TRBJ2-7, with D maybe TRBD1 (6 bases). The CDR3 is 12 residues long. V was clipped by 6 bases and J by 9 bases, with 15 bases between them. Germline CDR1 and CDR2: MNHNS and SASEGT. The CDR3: CASRDTGKVQYF. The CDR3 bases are TGTGCCAGCAGGGATACAGGGAAGGTGCAGTACTTC.

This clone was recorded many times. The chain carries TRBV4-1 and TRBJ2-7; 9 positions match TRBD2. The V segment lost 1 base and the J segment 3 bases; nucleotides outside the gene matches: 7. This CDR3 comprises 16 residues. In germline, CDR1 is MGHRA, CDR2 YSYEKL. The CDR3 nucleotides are TGCGCCAGCAGCCAAGGGTTTAGCGGGGGACTCTACGAGCAGTACTTC. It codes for CASSQGFSGGLYEQYF.

The CDR3 reads CASSISGTGGNEQFF. In DNA form, the CDR3 reads TGTGCCAGCAGCATATCCGGGACAGGGGGCAATGAGCAGTTCTTC. The chain couples TRBV5-4 to TRBJ2-1; the match to TRBD1 covers 11 bases. The junction had 6 bases not matched to a gene; V was cut back by 4 bases and J by 6 bases. The CDR3 has 15 amino acids. Germline CDR1 reads SGHNT; CDR2 reads YYREEE (reference sequence).